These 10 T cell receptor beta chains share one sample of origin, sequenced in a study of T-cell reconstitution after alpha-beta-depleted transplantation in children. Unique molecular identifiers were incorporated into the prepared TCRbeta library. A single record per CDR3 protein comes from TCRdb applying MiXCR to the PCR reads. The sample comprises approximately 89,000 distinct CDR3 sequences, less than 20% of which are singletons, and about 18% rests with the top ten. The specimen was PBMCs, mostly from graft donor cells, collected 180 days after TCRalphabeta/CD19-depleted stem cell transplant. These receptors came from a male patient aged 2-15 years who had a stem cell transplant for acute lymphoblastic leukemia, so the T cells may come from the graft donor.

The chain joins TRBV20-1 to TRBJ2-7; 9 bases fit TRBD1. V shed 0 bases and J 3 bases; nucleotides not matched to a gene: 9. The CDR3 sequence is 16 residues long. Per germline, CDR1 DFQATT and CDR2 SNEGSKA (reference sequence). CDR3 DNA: TGCAGTGCTAGAGATCCGGGGACAGGGAACATCTACGAGCAGTACTTC. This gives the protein CSARDPGTGNIYEQYF.

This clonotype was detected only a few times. CDR3 protein: CSARIGGGNTEAFF. The CDR3 coding sequence is TGCAGTGCTAGAATCGGGGGGGGAAACACTGAAGCTTTCTTT. The chain uses TRBV20-1 and TRBJ1-1; maybe TRBD1 (5 bases). Germline CDR1 is DFQATT and CDR2 is SNEGSKA (reference sequence). This CDR3 spans 14 amino acids. Trimming took off 2 bases at V and 2 bases at J, with 12 bases between the two ends.

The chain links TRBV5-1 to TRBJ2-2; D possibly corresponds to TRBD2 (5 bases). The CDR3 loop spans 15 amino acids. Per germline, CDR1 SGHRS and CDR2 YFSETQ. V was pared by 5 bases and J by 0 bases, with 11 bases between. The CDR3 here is CASSSGLANTGELFF. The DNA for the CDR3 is TGCGCCAGCAGTTCCGGACTGGCGAACACCGGGGAGCTGTTTTTT.

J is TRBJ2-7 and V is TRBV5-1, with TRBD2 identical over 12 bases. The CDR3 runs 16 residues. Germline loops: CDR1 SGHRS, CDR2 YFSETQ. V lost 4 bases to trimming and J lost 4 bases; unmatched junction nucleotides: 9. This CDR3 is CASSHGLAGRLYEQYF. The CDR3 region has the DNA TGCGCCAGCAGCCACGGACTAGCGGGGCGCCTTTACGAGCAGTACTTC.

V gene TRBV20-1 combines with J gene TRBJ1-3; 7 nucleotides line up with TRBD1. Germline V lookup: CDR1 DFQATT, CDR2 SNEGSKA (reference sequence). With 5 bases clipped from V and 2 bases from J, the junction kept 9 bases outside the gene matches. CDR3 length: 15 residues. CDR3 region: CSAYEPTGPGNTIYF. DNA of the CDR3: TGCAGTGCTTACGAACCGACAGGGCCTGGAAACACCATATATTTT.

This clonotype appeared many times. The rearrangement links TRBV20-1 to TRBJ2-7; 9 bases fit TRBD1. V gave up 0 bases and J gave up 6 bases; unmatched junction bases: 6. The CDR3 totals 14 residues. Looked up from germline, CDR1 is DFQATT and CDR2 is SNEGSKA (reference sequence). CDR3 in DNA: TGCAGTGCTAGAGATTCTGGACAGGGGTTCGAGCAGTACTTC. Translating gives CSARDSGQGFEQYF.

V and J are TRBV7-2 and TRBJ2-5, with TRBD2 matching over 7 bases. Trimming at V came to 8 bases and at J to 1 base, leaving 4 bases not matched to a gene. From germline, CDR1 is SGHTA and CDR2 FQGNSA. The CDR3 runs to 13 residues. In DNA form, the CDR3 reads TGTGCCAGCGGAGCGGGAACCCAAGAGACCCAGTACTTC. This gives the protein CASGAGTQETQYF.

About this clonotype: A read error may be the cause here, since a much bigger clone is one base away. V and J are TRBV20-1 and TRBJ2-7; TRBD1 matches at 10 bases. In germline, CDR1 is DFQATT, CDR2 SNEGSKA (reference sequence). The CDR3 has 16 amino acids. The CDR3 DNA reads TGCTGTGCTAGAACGCCTGACAGGGGGCTGTCCTACGAGCAGTACTTC. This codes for CCARTPDRGLSYEQYF.

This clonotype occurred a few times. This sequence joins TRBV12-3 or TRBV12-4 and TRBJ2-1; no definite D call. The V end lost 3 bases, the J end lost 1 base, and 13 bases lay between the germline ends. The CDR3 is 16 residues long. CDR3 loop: CASSFSWGMSYNEQFF. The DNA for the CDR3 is TGTGCCAGCAGTTTTAGCTGGGGTATGTCCTACAATGAGCAGTTCTTC.

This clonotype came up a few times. CDR3 sequence: CSAGTSGRNQETQYF. CDR3 in DNA: TGCAGTGCCGGGACTAGCGGAAGAAACCAAGAGACCCAGTACTTC. The V and J genes are TRBV20-1 and TRBJ2-5, with TRBD2 matching over 11 bases. The CDR3 is 15 amino acids. Germline CDR1 is DFQATT and CDR2 is SNEGSKA (reference sequence). Trimming removed 6 bases from V and 0 bases from J; junction bases left unmatched: 6.